These 2 T cell receptor beta chains originate from one sample sequenced in a study of T cell repertoires in cytomegalovirus infection. A single record per CDR3 protein comes from TCRdb applying MiXCR to the reads. Among under 850,000 distinct CDR3 sequences listed, about a third were seen once. Sequenced: PBMCs. Every receptor here comes from a human donor in good health (CMV status not recorded). Some clones in this sample may be carry-over from other donors' samples.

This chain connects TRBV20-1 to TRBJ2-1; TRBD1 might be the D (5 bases). This CDR3 comprises 14 residues. Germline lookup yields CDR1 DFQATT and CDR2 SNEGSKA (reference sequence). Trimming shortened V by 7 bases and J by 2 bases, and 15 bases separated the two germline ends. This CDR3 reads CSGHARGTYNEQFF. The CDR3 nucleotides read TGCAGTGGCCACGCTAGGGGAACCTACAATGAGCAGTTCTTC.

The V and J genes are TRBV10-3 and TRBJ2-1, with 10 bases that match TRBD1. V trimming: 6 bases; J trimming: 4 bases; junction bases outside the gene matches: 6. The length of the CDR3 is 15 residues. Germline CDR1 and CDR2: ENHRY and SYGVKD. The CDR3: CAIRGTGEGYNEQFF. Here the CDR3 DNA reads TGTGCCATCAGGGGGACAGGGGAGGGATACAATGAGCAGTTCTTC.